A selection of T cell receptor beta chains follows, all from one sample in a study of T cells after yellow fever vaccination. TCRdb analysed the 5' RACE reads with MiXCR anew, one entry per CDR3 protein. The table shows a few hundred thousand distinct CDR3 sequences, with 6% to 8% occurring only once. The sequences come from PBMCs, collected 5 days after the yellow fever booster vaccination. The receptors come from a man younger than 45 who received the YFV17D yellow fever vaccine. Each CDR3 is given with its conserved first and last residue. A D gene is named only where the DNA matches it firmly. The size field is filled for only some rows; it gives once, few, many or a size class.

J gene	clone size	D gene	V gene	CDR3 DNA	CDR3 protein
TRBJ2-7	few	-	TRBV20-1	TGCAGTGCTAGCTCGGGGGGCGAGGAGCAGTACTTC	CSASSGGEEQYF
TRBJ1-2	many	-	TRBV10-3	TGTGCCATCAGTGAGGAAGGGGGCTATGGCTACACCTTC	CAISEEGGYGYTF
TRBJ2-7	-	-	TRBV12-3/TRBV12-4	TGTGCCAGCAGACAACCGGGGTCCGAGCAGTACTTC	CASRQPGSEQYF
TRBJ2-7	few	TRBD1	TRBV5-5	TGTGCCAGCAGCCAGACTGGACAGGTCCCCTACGAGCAGTACTTC	CASSQTGQVPYEQYF
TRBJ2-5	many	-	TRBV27	TGTGCCAGCAGTTCCCGGGACATACAAGAGACCCAGTACTTC	CASSSRDIQETQYF
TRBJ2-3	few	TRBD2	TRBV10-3	TGTGCCATCAGTGAGGGGACTAGCGGCACAGATACGCAGTATTTT	CAISEGTSGTDTQYF
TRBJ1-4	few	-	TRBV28	TGTGCCAGCAGTTTTGCTTCCGGAAGACTGTTTTTT	CASSFASGRLFF
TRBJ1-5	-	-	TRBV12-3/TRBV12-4	TGTGCCAGCAGTCAGTCTCAAGGGGGGCCCCAGCATTTT	CASSQSQGGPQHF
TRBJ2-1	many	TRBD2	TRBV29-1	TGCAGCGTTGATGTATGGGAGGGGCAGTTCTTC	CSVDVWEGQFF
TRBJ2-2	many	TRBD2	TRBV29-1	TGCAGCGTTGTGGGAGGGCCGAACACCGGGGAGCTGTTTTTT	CSVVGGPNTGELFF
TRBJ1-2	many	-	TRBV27	TGTGCCAGCAGTTCCTACGCAGACTATGGCTACACCTTC	CASSSYADYGYTF
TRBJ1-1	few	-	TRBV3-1	TGTGCCAGCAGCCACCGAGGAAGGGGTAACACTGAAGCTTTCTTT	CASSHRGRGNTEAFF
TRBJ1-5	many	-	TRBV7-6	TGTGCCAGCAGCCCGACGGGGAGCAATCAGCCCCAGCATTTT	CASSPTGSNQPQHF
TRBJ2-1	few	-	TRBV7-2	TGTGCCAGCAGCCAACTAGAACACAATGAGCAGTTCTTC	CASSQLEHNEQFF
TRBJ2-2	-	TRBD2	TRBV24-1	TGTGCCACCAGTGCCGGGACTAGCGGGAGTTTTTACACCGGGGAGCTGTTTTTT	CATSAGTSGSFYTGELFF
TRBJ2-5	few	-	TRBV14	TGTGCCAGCGGGTACGGATCTACCCAAGAGACCCAGTACTTC	CASGYGSTQETQYF
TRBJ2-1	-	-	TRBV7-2	TGTGCCAGCAGCCCGAGCACCTTTAGCTCCTACAATGAGCAGTTCTTC	CASSPSTFSSYNEQFF
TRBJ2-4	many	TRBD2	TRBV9	TGTGCCAGCAGCACCCGACTAGCGGGAGGGCCAGAGTACTTC	CASSTRLAGGPEYF
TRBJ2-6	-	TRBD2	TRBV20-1	TGCAGTGCTAGAGCCGGGACTAGCGGGATTCTTGGGGCCAACGTCCTGACTTTC	CSARAGTSGILGANVLTF
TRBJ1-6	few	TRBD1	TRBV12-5	TGTGCTAGTGGAGGAACAGGGGGCCCATATAATTCACCCCTCCACTTT	CASGGTGGPYNSPLHF
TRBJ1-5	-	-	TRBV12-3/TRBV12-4	TGTGCCAGCAGTTCCGGTCAGGGCCTTTATAGCAATCAGCCCCAGCATTTT	CASSSGQGLYSNQPQHF
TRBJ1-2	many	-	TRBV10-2	TGCGCCAGCAGTGAGCAGGGACCGGGGGGCTACACCTTC	CASSEQGPGGYTF
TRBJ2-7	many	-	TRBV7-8	TGTGCCAGCAGCTTAGCGGGACGCAACTACGAGCAGTACTTC	CASSLAGRNYEQYF
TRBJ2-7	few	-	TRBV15	TGTGCCACCAGCAGCGTTCCCGAGGAAGGCTACGAGCAGTACTTC	CATSSVPEEGYEQYF
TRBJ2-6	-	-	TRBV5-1	TGCGCCAGCAGCTTGTCTCCCGGGGCCAACGTCCTGACTTTC	CASSLSPGANVLTF
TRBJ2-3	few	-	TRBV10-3	TGTGCCATCAGGGATATAACAGATACGCAGTATTTT	CAIRDITDTQYF
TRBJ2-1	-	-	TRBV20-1	TGCAGTGCTAGAGAGTCAAACAATGAGCAGTTCTTC	CSARESNNEQFF
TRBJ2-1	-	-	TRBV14	TGTGCCAGCAGTCAACATGACTCCTACAATGAGCAGTTCTTC	CASSQHDSYNEQFF
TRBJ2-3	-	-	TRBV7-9	TGTTCCAGCAGCCGGACAGTGGGACAAGGCCCCGATACGCAGTATTTT	CSSSRTVGQGPDTQYF
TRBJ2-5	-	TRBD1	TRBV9	TGTGCCAGCAGCCCTGGACAGGGGGCAACGGGGGAGACCCAGTACTTC	CASSPGQGATGETQYF
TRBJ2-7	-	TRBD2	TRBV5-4	TGTGCCAGCAGCCCAGCGGGAGCGGGATCCTACGAGCAGTACTTC	CASSPAGAGSYEQYF
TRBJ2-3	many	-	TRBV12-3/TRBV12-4	TGTGCCAGCAGTTTTTTAAAGCAGAAGTATTTT	CASSFLKQKYF
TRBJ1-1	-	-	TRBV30	TGTGCCTGGAGTGTTTTGAACACTGAAGCTTTCTTT	CAWSVLNTEAFF
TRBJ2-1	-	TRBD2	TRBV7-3	TGTGCCAGCAGCTCGACTAGCGGGAGGTTGAATGAGCAGTTCTTC	CASSSTSGRLNEQFF
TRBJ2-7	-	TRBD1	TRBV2	TGTGCCAGCAGCGACAGGGGCCTAAGCTCCTACGAGCAGTACTTC	CASSDRGLSSYEQYF
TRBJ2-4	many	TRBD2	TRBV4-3	TGCGCCAGCAGCCCTAGCGGGAGAGGTGACATTCAGTACTTC	CASSPSGRGDIQYF
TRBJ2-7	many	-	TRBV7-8	TGTGCCAGCAGCTCCCTACAGGGTTCCAACGAGCAGTACTTC	CASSSLQGSNEQYF
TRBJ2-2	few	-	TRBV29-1	TGCAGCGTTGAAAAAGGCGTGGGGTCCGCCGGGGAGCTGTTTTTT	CSVEKGVGSAGELFF
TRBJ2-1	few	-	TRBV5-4	TGTGCCAGCAGCCTAGATAAAAGCTCCTACAATGAGCAGTTCTTC	CASSLDKSSYNEQFF
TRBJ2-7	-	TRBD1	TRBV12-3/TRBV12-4	TGTGCCAGCAGAATAACAGGGGCCTACGAGCAGTACTTC	CASRITGAYEQYF
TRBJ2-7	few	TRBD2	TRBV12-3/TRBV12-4	TGTGCCATCTCGCGGGGCGGGAGTGTCTACGAGCAGTACTTC	CAISRGGSVYEQYF
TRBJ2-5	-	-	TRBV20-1	TGCAGTGCTAGGAGGCCGCAGGAAGAGACCCAGTACTTC	CSARRPQEETQYF
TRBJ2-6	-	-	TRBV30	TGTGCCTGGACCTGGAGGACGAGAGGGTTCTCTGGGGCCAACGTCCTGACTTTC	CAWTWRTRGFSGANVLTF
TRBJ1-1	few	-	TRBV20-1	TGCAGTGCTAGAGGTATCTCGGGGGGCGTCACTGAAGCTTTCTTT	CSARGISGGVTEAFF
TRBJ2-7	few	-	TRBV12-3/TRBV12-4	TGTGCCAGCAGTTATCGACAAACACAGGGCGAGCAGTACTTC	CASSYRQTQGEQYF
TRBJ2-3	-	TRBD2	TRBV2	TGTGCCAGCATGAGGGATTGGGAGGGGTGGCGGGAACTTTCCCGTGGCACAGATACGCAGTATTTT	CASMRDWEGWRELSRGTDTQYF
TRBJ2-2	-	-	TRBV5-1	TGCGCCAGCAGCTTCCAGGGAGCCTTCACCGGGGAGCTGTTTTTT	CASSFQGAFTGELFF
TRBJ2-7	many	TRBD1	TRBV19	TGTGCCAGTAGTAACCAGGGGGCCTACGAGCAGTACTTC	CASSNQGAYEQYF
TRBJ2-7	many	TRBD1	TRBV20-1	TGCAGTGCTACCTGGGACAGGGGGATCTACGAGCAGTACTTC	CSATWDRGIYEQYF
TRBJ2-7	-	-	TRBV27	TGTGCCAGCCCGGGCTACGAGCAGTACTTC	CASPGYEQYF
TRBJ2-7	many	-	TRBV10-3	TGTGCCGCAGGATTTGGGGCCTACGAGCAGTACTTC	CAAGFGAYEQYF
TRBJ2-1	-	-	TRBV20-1	TGCAGTGCTAGGGGCCCTGAGCAGTTCTTC	CSARGPEQFF
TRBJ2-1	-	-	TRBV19	TGTGCCAGTGGGATCTCCTACAATGAGCAGTTCTTC	CASGISYNEQFF
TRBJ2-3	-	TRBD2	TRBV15	TGTGCCACCAGCAGAGTAGGGCTAGCGGGACCTACAGATACGCAGTATTTT	CATSRVGLAGPTDTQYF
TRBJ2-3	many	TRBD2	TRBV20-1	TGCAGTGCAGAGACTAGCGGGAGAACAGATACGCAGTATTTT	CSAETSGRTDTQYF
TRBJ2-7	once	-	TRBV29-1	TGCAGCGTTAGAGGGGTCTACGAGCAGTACTTC	CSVRGVYEQYF
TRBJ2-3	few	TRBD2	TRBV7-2	TGTGCCAGCAGTCGCAATCCGGGGGGGGGCACAGATACGCAGTATTTT	CASSRNPGGGTDTQYF
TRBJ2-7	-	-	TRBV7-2	TGTGCCAGCAGCTTAGCCGTAGGGAATAACTACGAGCAGTACTTC	CASSLAVGNNYEQYF
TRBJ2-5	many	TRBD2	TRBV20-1	TGCAGTGCTAACAGCCCTAGCGGCCAAGAGACCCAGTACTTC	CSANSPSGQETQYF